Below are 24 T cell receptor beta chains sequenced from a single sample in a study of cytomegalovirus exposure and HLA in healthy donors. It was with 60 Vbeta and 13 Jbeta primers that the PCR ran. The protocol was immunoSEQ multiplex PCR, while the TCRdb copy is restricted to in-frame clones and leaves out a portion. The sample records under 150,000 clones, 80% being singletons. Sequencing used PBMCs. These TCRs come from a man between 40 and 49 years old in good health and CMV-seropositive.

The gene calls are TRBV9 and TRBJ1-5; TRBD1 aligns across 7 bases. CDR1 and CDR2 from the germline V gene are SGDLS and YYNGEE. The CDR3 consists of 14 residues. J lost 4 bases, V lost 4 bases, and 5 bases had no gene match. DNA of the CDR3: TGTGCCAGCAGCCCAGGGGGGACTAATCAGCCCCAGCATTTT. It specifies CASSPGGTNQPQHF.

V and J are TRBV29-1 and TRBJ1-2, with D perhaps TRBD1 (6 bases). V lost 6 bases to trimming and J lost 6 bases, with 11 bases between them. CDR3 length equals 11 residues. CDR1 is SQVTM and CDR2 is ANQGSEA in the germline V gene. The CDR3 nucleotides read TGCAGCGTCACAGGGAGTAATGGCTACACCTTC. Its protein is CSVTGSNGYTF.

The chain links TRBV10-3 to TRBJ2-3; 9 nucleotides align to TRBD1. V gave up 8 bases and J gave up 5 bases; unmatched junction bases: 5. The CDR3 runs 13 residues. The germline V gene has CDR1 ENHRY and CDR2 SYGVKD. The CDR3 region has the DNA TGTGCCATCCAAATGACAGGGGGAGATACGCAGTATTTT. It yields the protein CAIQMTGGDTQYF.

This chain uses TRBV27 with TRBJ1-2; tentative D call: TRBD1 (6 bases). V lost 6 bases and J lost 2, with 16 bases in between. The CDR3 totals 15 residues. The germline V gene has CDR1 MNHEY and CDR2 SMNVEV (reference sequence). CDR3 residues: CASSLTYRDNYGYTF. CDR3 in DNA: TGTGCCAGCAGCCTCACCTACAGGGACAACTATGGCTACACCTTC.

The CDR3, as DNA: TGTGCCAGCAGCCAAGGGGGACGGCGAAATCAGCCCCAGCATTTT. Translation: CASSQGGRRNQPQHF. This rearrangement joins TRBV27 to TRBJ1-5, with TRBD1 as a possible D gene (6 bases). The CDR3 consists of 15 residues. The germline CDR1 and CDR2 sequences are MNHEY and SMNVEV (reference sequence). Between the trimmed V and J ends, which lost 6 bases and 4 bases, there was a span of 16 bases.

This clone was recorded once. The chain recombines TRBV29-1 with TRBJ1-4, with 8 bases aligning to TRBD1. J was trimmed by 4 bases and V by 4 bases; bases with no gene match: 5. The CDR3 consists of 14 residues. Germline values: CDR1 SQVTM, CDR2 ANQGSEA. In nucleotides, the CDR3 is TGCAGCGTTGTCGCAGGGGGCATTAATGAAAAACTGTTTTTT. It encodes CSVVAGGINEKLFF.

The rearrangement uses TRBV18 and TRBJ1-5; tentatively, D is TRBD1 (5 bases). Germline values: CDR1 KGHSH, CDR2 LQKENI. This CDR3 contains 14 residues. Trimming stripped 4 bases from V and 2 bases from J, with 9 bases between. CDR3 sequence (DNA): TGTGCCAGCTCACAACAGACAGGCAATCAGCCCCAGCATTTT. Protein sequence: CASSQQTGNQPQHF.

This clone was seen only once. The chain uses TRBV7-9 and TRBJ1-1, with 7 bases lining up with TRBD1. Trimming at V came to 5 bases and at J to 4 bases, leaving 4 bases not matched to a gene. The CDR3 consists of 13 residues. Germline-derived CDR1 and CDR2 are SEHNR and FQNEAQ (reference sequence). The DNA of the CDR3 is TGTGCCAGCAGCGGGGCAGGGGGCACTGAAGCTTTCTTT. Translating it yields CASSGAGGTEAFF.

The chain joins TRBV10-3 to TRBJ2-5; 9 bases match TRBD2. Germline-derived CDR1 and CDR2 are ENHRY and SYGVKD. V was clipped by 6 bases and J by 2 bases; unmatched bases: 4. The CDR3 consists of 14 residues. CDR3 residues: CAIRGSGGQETQYF. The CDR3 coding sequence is TGTGCCATCAGGGGTAGCGGGGGACAAGAGACCCAGTACTTC.

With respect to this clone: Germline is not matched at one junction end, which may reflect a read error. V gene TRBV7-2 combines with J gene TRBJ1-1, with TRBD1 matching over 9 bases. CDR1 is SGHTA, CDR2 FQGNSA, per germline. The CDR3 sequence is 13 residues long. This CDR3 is CASSLVPGTGFLF. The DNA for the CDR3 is TGTGCCAGCAGCTTAGTTCCCGGGACAGGGTTCCTCTTT. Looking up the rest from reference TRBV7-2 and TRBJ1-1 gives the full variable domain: GAGVSQSPSNKVTEKGKDVELRCDPISGHTALYWYRQSLGQGLEFLIYFQGNSAPDKSGLPSDRFSAERTGGSVSTLTIQRTQQEDSAVYLCASSLVPGTGFLFGQGTRLTVV.

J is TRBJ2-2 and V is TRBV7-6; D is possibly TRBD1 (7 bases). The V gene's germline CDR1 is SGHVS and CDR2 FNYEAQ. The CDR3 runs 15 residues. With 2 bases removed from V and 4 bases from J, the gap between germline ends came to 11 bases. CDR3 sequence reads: CASSLSGGSTGELFF. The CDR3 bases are TGTGCCAGCAGCTTATCAGGGGGGAGCACCGGGGAGCTGTTTTTT. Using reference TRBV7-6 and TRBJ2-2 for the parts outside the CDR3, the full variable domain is GAGVSQSPRYKVTKRGQDVALRCDPISGHVSLYWYRQALGQGPEFLTYFNYEAQQDKSGLPNDRFSAERPEGSISTLTIQRTEQRDSAMYRCASSLSGGSTGELFFGEGSRLTVL.

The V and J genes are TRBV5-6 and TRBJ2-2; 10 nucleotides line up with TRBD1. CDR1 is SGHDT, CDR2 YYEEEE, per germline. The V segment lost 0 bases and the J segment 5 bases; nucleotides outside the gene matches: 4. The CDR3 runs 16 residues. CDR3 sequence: CASSLADRGRTGELFF. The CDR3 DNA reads TGTGCCAGCAGCTTGGCTGACAGGGGGCGGACCGGGGAGCTGTTTTTT.

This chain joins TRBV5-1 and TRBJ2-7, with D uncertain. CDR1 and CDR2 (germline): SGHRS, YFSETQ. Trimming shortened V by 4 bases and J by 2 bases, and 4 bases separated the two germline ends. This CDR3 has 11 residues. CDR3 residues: CASSPPYEQYF. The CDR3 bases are TGCGCCAGCAGCCCTCCCTACGAGCAGTACTTC.

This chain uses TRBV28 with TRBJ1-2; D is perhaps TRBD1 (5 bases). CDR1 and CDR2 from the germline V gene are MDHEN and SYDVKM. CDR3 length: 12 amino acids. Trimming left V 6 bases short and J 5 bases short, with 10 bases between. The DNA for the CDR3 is TGTGCCAGCAGACTGCGACAGTATGGCTACACCTTC. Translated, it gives CASRLRQYGYTF.

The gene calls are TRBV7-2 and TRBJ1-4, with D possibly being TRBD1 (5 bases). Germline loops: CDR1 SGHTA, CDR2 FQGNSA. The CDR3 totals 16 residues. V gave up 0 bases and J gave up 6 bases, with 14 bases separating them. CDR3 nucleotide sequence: TGTGCCAGCAGCTTAGCCCGCGGACACGGACATGAAAAACTGTTTTTT. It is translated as CASSLARGHGHEKLFF.

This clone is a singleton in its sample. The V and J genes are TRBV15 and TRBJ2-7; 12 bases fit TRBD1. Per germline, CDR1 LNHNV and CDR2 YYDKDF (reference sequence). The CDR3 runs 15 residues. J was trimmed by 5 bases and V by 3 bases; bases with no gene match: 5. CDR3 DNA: TGTGCCACCAGCAGGCCCGGGACAGGGGGCCACGAGCAGTACTTC. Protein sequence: CATSRPGTGGHEQYF. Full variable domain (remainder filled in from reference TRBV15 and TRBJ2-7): DAMVIQNPRYQVTQFGKPVTLSCSQTLNHNVMYWYQQKSSQAPKLLFHYYDKDFNNEADTPDNFQSRRPNTSFCFLDIRSPGLGDTAMYLCATSRPGTGGHEQYFGPGTRLTVT.

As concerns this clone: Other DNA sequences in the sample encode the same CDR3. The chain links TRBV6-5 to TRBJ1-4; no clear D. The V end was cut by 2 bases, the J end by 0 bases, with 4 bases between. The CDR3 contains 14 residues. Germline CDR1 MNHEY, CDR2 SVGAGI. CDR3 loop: CASSYGATNEKLFF. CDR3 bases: TGTGCCAGCAGTTACGGAGCAACTAATGAAAAACTGTTTTTT.

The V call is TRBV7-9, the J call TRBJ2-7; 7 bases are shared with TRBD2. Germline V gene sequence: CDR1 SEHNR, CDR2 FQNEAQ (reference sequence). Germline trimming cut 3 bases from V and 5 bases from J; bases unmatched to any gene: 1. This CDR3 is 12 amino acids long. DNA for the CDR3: TGTGCCAGCAGCTTCGCGGGGGACGAGCAGTACTTC. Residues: CASSFAGDEQYF.

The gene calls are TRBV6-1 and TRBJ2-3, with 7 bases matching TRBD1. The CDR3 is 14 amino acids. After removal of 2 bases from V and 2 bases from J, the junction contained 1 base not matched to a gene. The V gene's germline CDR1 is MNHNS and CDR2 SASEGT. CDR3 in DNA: TGTGCCAGCAGTGAACAGGGGGACACAGATACGCAGTATTTT. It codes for CASSEQGDTDTQYF.

CDR3 protein: CASSLGRRIGPGAFF. CDR3 DNA: TGTGCCAGCAGCTTAGGTCGGAGGATCGGACCCGGGGCTTTCTTT. The V call is TRBV5-8, the J call TRBJ1-1; D is ambiguous. V lost 2 bases to trimming and J lost 11 bases, with 22 bases between them. This CDR3 is built from 15 residues. CDR1 is SGHTS and CDR2 is YDEGEE in the germline V gene.

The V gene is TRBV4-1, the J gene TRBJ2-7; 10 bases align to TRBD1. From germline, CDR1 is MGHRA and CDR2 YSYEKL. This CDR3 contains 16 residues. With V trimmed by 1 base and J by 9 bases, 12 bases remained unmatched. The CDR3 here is CASSQGDRGLNNGQYF. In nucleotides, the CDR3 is TGCGCCAGCAGCCAAGGGGACAGGGGCTTGAATAACGGGCAGTACTTC.

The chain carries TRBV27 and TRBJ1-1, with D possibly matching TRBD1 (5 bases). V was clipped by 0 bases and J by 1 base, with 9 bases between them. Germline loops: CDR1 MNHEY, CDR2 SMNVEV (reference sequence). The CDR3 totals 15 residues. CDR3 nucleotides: TGTGCCAGCAGTTTATCTGGGGGGTGGAACACTGAAGCTTTCTTT. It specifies CASSLSGGWNTEAFF.

CDR3 DNA: TGTGCCAGCAAGGGTGTGGGAGCTAACTATGGCTACACCTTC. Translating gives CASKGVGANYGYTF. V and J are TRBV6-5 and TRBJ1-2; D is unresolved. CDR1 is MNHEY and CDR2 is SVGAGI in the germline V gene. The V end was cut by 7 bases, the J end by 0 bases, with 12 bases between. The CDR3 runs 14 residues.

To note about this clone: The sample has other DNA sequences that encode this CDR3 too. This chain's CDR3 is CATSRDRGETQYF. The CDR3 nucleotides read TGTGCCACCAGCAGAGATAGGGGAGAGACCCAGTACTTC. The chain is built from TRBV15 and TRBJ2-5; D is possibly TRBD1 (5 bases). This CDR3 is built from 13 residues. Deletions cut 0 bases from V and 4 bases from J, with 6 bases between. In germline, CDR1 is LNHNV, CDR2 YYDKDF (reference sequence). Complete variable domain (other parts from reference TRBV15 and TRBJ2-5): DAMVIQNPRYQVTQFGKPVTLSCSQTLNHNVMYWYQQKSSQAPKLLFHYYDKDFNNEADTPDNFQSRRPNTSFCFLDIRSPGLGDTAMYLCATSRDRGETQYFGPGTRLLVL.